This paragraph covers one TCR beta chain sequence. Its antigen is currently unknown. V lost 1 base, J lost 7 bases, and 11 bases lay in between. Germline CDR1 SGHVS, CDR2 FQNEAQ. This CDR3 is built from 13 residues. This record belongs to a study of cytomegalovirus exposure and HLA in healthy donors. Study-wide findings and caveats: CMV serostatus alone was available as immune exposure information. The majority of TCR sequences were rare, yet some public TCRs appeared in many donors. An assumption of roughly uniform sequencing depth across donors underlay the presence/absence analyses.

It was with 60 Vbeta and 13 Jbeta primers that the PCR ran. Libraries were prepared by immunoSEQ multiplex PCR; TCRdb keeps only in-frame clonotypes and omits some of them. Altogether roughly 100,000 clones are present, 65% to 90% being singletons, with the ten largest covering roughly 1.6%. V gene TRBV7-8 combines with J gene TRBJ2-7; D remains ambiguous. The clonotype comes from a man aged 45-65 years in good health and CMV-seronegative. The specimen was PBMCs. The CDR3 region is CASSLGASREQYF. Written as DNA, the CDR3 is TGTGCCAGCAGCTTAGGGGCCTCCAGGGAGCAGTACTTC.